This T cell receptor beta chain was found in a study of blood T cell repertoires in COVID-19. About the research overall: Italy, Spain and the United States were the sources of the convalescent and acute COVID-19 samples. T cells, B-cell-depleted T cells, or PBMCs provided the cDNA or gDNA that served as material.

The V end was cut by 2 bases, the J end by 3 bases, with 8 bases between. Germline V gene sequence: CDR1 GTSNPN, CDR2 SVGIG (reference sequence). The CDR3 has 13 amino acids. This clone was detected only once. Original processing notes: Amplified reference gene primers provided the basis for estimating nucleated cell counts. Method: immunoSEQ multiplex PCR; TCRdb's copy keeps in-frame clones and lacks some. V and J calls and clone size are copied from that table; D and trimming were computed from the DNA. The table lists roughly 100,000 clones, roughly 90% of them singletons. The chain recombines TRBV30 with TRBJ2-1, with D possibly being TRBD2 (5 bases). The sequence was obtained from an older woman with acute or convalescent COVID-19. Sequences were obtained from peripheral blood. In nucleotides, the CDR3 is TGTGCCTGGAGTCCCACTAGCTACAATGAGCAGTTCTTC. This gives the protein CAWSPTSYNEQFF.